Following are 22 T cell receptor beta chains from one sample sequenced in a study of shared clonotypes between healthy human individuals. Naive CD8 cells lacked CD45RO, underwent positive selection for CCR7 and left out terminally differentiated effector memory CD45RA+ cells. Using immunoSEQ multiplex PCR, the repertoire was profiled, and TCRdb retains in-frame clones only, with some absent. The sample contains around 2,100,000 clones, roughly 94% of which appear only once. Source material: naive CD8+ T cells sorted from blood. The receptors originated from a man younger than 35 in good health.

Of note for this clone: The same CDR3 arises from other DNA sequences in this sample as well. V is TRBV7-9 and J is TRBJ2-7, with TRBD1 as a possible D gene (5 bases). The CDR3 totals 13 residues. Trimming removed 1 base from V and 7 bases from J, with 11 bases in between. CDR1 and CDR2 (germline): SEHNR, FQNEAQ (reference sequence). CDR3 in amino acids: CASSLVAGWEQYF. In DNA form, the CDR3 reads TGTGCCAGCAGCTTAGTCGCAGGGTGGGAGCAGTACTTC.

The genes are TRBV2 and TRBJ1-4; tentative D call: TRBD1 (5 bases). Germline-derived CDR1 and CDR2 are SNHLY and FYNNEI. CDR3 length: 13 residues. The germline V and J ends were trimmed by 2 bases and 8 bases, with 9 bases remaining between them. CDR3 loop: CASSEPEGEKLFF. CDR3 coding DNA: TGTGCCAGCAGTGAACCAGAGGGGGAAAAACTGTTTTTT.

V is TRBV4-3 and J is TRBJ2-1, with TRBD2 matching over 7 bases. Germline loops: CDR1 LGHNA, CDR2 YSLEER. The length of the CDR3 is 13 residues. J lost 7 bases, V lost 4 bases, and 4 bases had no gene match. Written as DNA, the CDR3 is TGCGCCAGCAGCCTACACGGGGGGAATGAGCAGTTCTTC. Translation gives CASSLHGGNEQFF.

The chain uses TRBV4-2 and TRBJ2-7, with D perhaps matching TRBD1 or TRBD2 (5 bases each). CDR1 and CDR2 (germline): LGHNA, YNFKEQ. The CDR3 has 16 residues. Trimming shortened V by 0 bases and J by 0 bases, and 12 bases separated the two germline ends. CDR3 region: CASSQDEGTSSYEQYF. DNA of the CDR3: TGTGCCAGCAGCCAAGACGAGGGGACGTCCTCCTACGAGCAGTACTTC.

This chain joins TRBV7-6 and TRBJ1-4, with no clear D. The CDR3 totals 15 residues. With 0 bases removed from V and 4 bases from J, the gap between germline ends came to 9 bases. Germline CDR1 is SGHVS and CDR2 is FNYEAQ. The CDR3 sequence is CASSLADGYNEKLFF. CDR3 nucleotides: TGTGCCAGCAGCTTAGCTGACGGTTATAATGAAAAACTGTTTTTT.

The sample holds one count of this clone. The chain joins TRBV28 to TRBJ2-5, with 8 bases matching TRBD1. Germline trimming cut 6 bases from V and 5 bases from J; bases unmatched to any gene: 8. CDR3 length: 14 residues. Looked up from germline, CDR1 is MDHEN and CDR2 is SYDVKM. For the CDR3, the DNA is TGTGCCAGCAGAGATACAGGGGGAGCGGAGACCCAGTACTTC. The encoded protein is CASRDTGGAETQYF. The full variable domain, its missing parts supplied by reference TRBV28 and TRBJ2-5, is DVKVTQSSRYLVKRTGEKVFLECVQDMDHENMFWYRQDPGLGLRLIYFSYDVKMKEKGDIPEGYSVSREKKERFSLILESASTNQTSMYLCASRDTGGAETQYFGPGTRLLVL.

The chain couples TRBV12-5 to TRBJ2-3, with 7 positions matching TRBD2. Trimming cost V 0 bases and J 0 bases; bases outside gene matches: 12. The CDR3 runs 19 residues. Germline assignment: CDR1 LGHNT and CDR2 FRNRAP. The CDR3 DNA sequence: TGTGCTAGTGGTTTGGTACTCTCGAGCGGGGCCCTTAGCACAGATACGCAGTATTTT. This codes for CASGLVLSSGALSTDTQYF.

The sample holds a few counts of this clone. J is TRBJ1-2 and V is TRBV7-6; unclear D gene. There are 13 residues in the CDR3. CDR1 is SGHVS and CDR2 is FNYEAQ in the germline V gene. Trimming removed 5 bases from V and 4 bases from J, with 11 bases in between. CDR3 residues: CASSPSSFYGYTF. DNA for the CDR3: TGTGCCAGCAGCCCCTCATCGTTCTATGGCTACACCTTC.

This clone occurred once. The chain is built from TRBV29-1 and TRBJ2-1, with D possibly matching TRBD2 (6 bases). Trimming cost V 1 base and J 3 bases, with 7 bases left between them. The CDR3 spans 13 residues. From germline, CDR1 is SQVTM and CDR2 ANQGSEA. The DNA of the CDR3 is TGCAGCGTTGAAGGACTAGTCTACAATGAGCAGTTCTTC. As protein: CSVEGLVYNEQFF.

The chain joins TRBV6-5 to TRBJ2-3; tentative D call: TRBD2 (5 bases). V lost 6 bases to trimming and J lost 1 base, with 11 bases between them. This CDR3 contains 14 residues. Germline CDR1 reads MNHEY; CDR2 reads SVGAGI. Here the CDR3 reads CASSFAGGTDTQYF. In DNA form, the CDR3 reads TGTGCCAGCAGCTTCGCGGGCGGCACAGATACGCAGTATTTT.

This chain joins TRBV10-3 and TRBJ1-2; D not resolved. Germline CDR1 ENHRY, CDR2 SYGVKD. Trimming removed 0 bases from V and 6 bases from J, with 14 bases in between. This CDR3 region has 15 residues. In DNA, the CDR3 is TGTGCCATCAGTGAGTCAATCCTCAAGCCCCATGGCTACACCTTC. As protein: CAISESILKPHGYTF.

V gene TRBV6-1 combines with J gene TRBJ2-7; no firm D call. The CDR3 totals 13 residues. CDR1 MNHNS and CDR2 SASEGT come from the germline V gene. V lost 6 bases, J lost 3 bases, and 12 bases lay in between. CDR3 amino acids: CASRITDDYEQYF. CDR3 bases: TGTGCCAGCAGGATAACAGACGACTACGAGCAGTACTTC.

This chain connects TRBV10-3 to TRBJ2-3, with 9 bases aligning to TRBD2. CDR1 and CDR2 (germline): ENHRY, SYGVKD. This CDR3 contains 17 residues. Trimming removed 1 base from V and 4 bases from J; junction bases left unmatched: 9. As DNA, the CDR3 is TGTGCCATCAGTGAGTGGGATCAGCGGGAGGTGTCAGATACGCAGTATTTT. Translating gives CAISEWDQREVSDTQYF.

The V call is TRBV28, the J call TRBJ2-7, with a tentative D call TRBD2 (6 bases). CDR3 length equals 14 residues. Germline assignment: CDR1 MDHEN and CDR2 SYDVKM. The V end lost 1 base, the J end lost 3 bases, and 10 bases lay between the germline ends. The CDR3 sequence: CASSLSAGIYEQYF. The CDR3 bases are TGTGCCAGCAGTTTATCGGCGGGGATCTACGAGCAGTACTTC. The whole variable domain, remainder taken from reference TRBV28 and TRBJ2-7, is DVKVTQSSRYLVKRTGEKVFLECVQDMDHENMFWYRQDPGLGLRLIYFSYDVKMKEKGDIPEGYSVSREKKERFSLILESASTNQTSMYLCASSLSAGIYEQYFGPGTRLTVT.

Notes on this clone: Additional DNA sequences in this sample encode the identical CDR3. The V call is TRBV2, the J call TRBJ2-7; D might be TRBD1 or TRBD2, each matching 5 bases. The length of the CDR3 is 12 residues. V lost 4 bases and J lost 2, with 6 bases in between. Germline V gives CDR1 SNHLY, CDR2 FYNNEI. This chain's CDR3 is CASSGGPYEQYF. CDR3 in DNA: TGTGCCAGCAGTGGGGGACCCTACGAGCAGTACTTC.

J is TRBJ2-3 and V is TRBV5-8, with 9 bases aligning to TRBD2. Unmatched junction bases numbered 3, after V lost 0 bases and J lost 4 bases. Germline CDR1 is SGHTS and CDR2 is YDEGEE. The CDR3 runs to 15 residues. The CDR3 DNA reads TGTGCCAGCAGCTTGGTTAGCGGGGGAGCAGATACGCAGTATTTT. Its protein is CASSLVSGGADTQYF.

To note about this clone: Other DNA sequences in the sample encode the same CDR3. This chain uses TRBV13 with TRBJ1-1; 8 positions match TRBD1. This CDR3 has 14 amino acids. The germline V gene has CDR1 PRHDT and CDR2 FYEKMQ (reference sequence). V dropped 3 bases and J dropped 1; count of bases not matched to a gene: 1. CDR3 in amino acids: CASSLDRANTEAFF. DNA of the CDR3: TGTGCCAGCAGCTTGGACAGGGCGAACACTGAAGCTTTCTTT.

The chain has TRBV4-1 and TRBJ2-7; D might be TRBD2 (6 bases). V gave up 4 bases and J gave up 5 bases, with 15 bases separating them. Germline values: CDR1 MGHRA, CDR2 YSYEKL. The CDR3 totals 14 residues. The CDR3 loop is CASSPREAHNEQYF. The DNA for the CDR3 is TGCGCCAGCAGCCCGAGGGAGGCCCATAACGAGCAGTACTTC.

This CDR3 is CASSYLRDTGELFF. The CDR3 nucleotides read TGTGCCAGCAGTTACCTGAGGGACACCGGGGAGCTGTTTTTT. The chain employs TRBV6-5 and TRBJ2-2, with a weak D call TRBD2 (5 bases). Per germline, CDR1 MNHEY and CDR2 SVGAGI. With 2 bases removed from V and 3 bases from J, the gap between germline ends came to 7 bases. CDR3 length equals 14 residues.

The J gene is TRBJ2-1, the V gene TRBV29-1; D not resolved. Per germline, CDR1 SQVTM and CDR2 ANQGSEA. The CDR3 loop spans 11 amino acids. The germline V and J ends were trimmed by 6 bases and 4 bases, with 7 bases remaining between them. Written as DNA, the CDR3 is TGCAGCGTCCCTAGATACAATGAGCAGTTCTTC. Translating gives CSVPRYNEQFF.

The J gene is TRBJ2-5, the V gene TRBV9; perhaps TRBD1 as D (6 bases). Trimming left V 4 bases short and J 4 bases short, with 14 bases between. The CDR3 has 14 amino acids. CDR1 is SGDLS, CDR2 YYNGEE, per germline. CDR3 residues: CASSTDSELETQYF. The CDR3 DNA reads TGTGCCAGCAGCACGGACAGCGAGCTAGAGACCCAGTACTTC.

On this clone: The same CDR3 is also encoded by other DNA sequences in this sample. The chain links TRBV6-1 to TRBJ2-5; 12 bases fit TRBD2. This CDR3 has 15 residues. V was clipped by 6 bases and J by 1 base; unmatched bases: 3. Germline CDR1 and CDR2: MNHNS and SASEGT. The CDR3 DNA follows: TGTGCCAGCAGAGGACTAGCGGGGATCCAAGAGACCCAGTACTTC. This codes for CASRGLAGIQETQYF.